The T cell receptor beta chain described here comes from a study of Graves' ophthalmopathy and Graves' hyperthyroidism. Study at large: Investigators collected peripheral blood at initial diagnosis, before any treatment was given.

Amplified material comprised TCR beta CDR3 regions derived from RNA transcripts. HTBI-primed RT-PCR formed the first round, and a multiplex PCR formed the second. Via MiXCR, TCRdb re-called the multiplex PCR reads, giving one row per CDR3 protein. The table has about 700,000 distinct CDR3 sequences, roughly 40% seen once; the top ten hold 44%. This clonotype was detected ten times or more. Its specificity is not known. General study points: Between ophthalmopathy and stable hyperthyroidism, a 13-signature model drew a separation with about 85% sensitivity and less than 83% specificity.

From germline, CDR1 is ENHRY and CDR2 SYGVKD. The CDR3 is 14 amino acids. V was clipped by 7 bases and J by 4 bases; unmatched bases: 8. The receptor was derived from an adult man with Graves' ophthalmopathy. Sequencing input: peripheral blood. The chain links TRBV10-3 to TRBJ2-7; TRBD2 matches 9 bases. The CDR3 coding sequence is TGTGCCATCAACGGACTAGCGAGCCCTTACGAGCAGTACTTC. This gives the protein CAINGLASPYEQYF.